The 12 T cell receptor beta chains presented below share a single source sample, sequenced in a study of OX40 agonist ivuxolimab in advanced cancers. The receptor library was made with the immunoSEQ multiplex PCR assay. TCRdb retrieved this table from immuneACCESS and kept in-frame rearrangements only. Not all clones are present; in checked studies, unresolved V genes account for under half, and no reason is known for the remainder. The sample data list 20,000 to 30,000 clones, and about 75% of these were observed just once. The top ten constitute approximately 2.2% of the sample. The sample consisted of CD4+ or CD8+ T cells sorted from blood, taken in a trial of the OX40 agonist ivuxolimab. The source is an adult with an advanced solid tumor such as melanoma, head and neck, liver or kidney cancer.

This sequence joins TRBV4-1 and TRBJ2-1; D might be TRBD1 (5 bases). V lost 4 bases, J lost 6 bases, and 10 bases lay in between. Germline V gives CDR1 MGHRA, CDR2 YSYEKL. This CDR3 is 13 amino acids long. The chain's CDR3 is CASSPDRVNEQFF. The CDR3 bases are TGCGCCAGCAGCCCAGACAGAGTCAATGAGCAGTTCTTC.

This clone was seen a few times. V gene TRBV7-8 combines with J gene TRBJ1-3; 8 positions match TRBD1. V shed 4 bases and J 4 bases; nucleotides not matched to a gene: 3. Germline CDR1 reads SGHVS; CDR2 reads FQNEAQ. The CDR3 spans 14 residues. DNA for the CDR3: TGTGCCAGCAGCTCGAGGACAGGGGGAAACACCATATATTTT. It codes for CASSSRTGGNTIYF.

This chain uses TRBV6-1 with TRBJ2-3; 9 positions agree with TRBD1. The J segment lost 4 bases and the V segment lost 10 bases, leaving 9 bases of the junction unmatched. The germline V gene has CDR1 MNHNS and CDR2 SASEGT. The CDR3 sequence is 14 residues long. CDR3 nucleotides: TGTGCCACCAAGGACAGGGGTCGCGCAGATACGCAGTATTTT. Translated: CATKDRGRADTQYF.

The rearrangement links TRBV18 to TRBJ1-1, with a weak D call TRBD1 (5 bases). The ends were cut back, 3 bases at V and 2 bases at J, with 19 bases in the middle. CDR1 is KGHSH and CDR2 is LQKENI in the germline V gene. CDR3 length equals 17 residues. CDR3 in DNA: TGTGCCAGCTCACCTACACGGTGGGGGACGGACAACACTGAAGCTTTCTTT. Encoded protein: CASSPTRWGTDNTEAFF.

The chain recombines TRBV7-8 with TRBJ2-6; D unresolved. Trimming removed 8 bases from V and 1 base from J, with 9 bases in between. The CDR3 covers 14 residues. Germline-derived CDR1 and CDR2 are SGHVS and FQNEAQ. CDR3 sequence (DNA): TGTGCCAGCGGCCAACAGTCTGGGGCCAACGTCCTGACTTTC. Translation gives CASGQQSGANVLTF.

The chain carries TRBV5-4 and TRBJ2-7, with D possibly matching TRBD2 (6 bases). CDR1 SGHNT and CDR2 YYREEE come from the germline V gene (reference sequence). The CDR3 is 15 residues long. V lost 1 base and J lost 4, with 15 bases in between. The CDR3 is CASSLSTSPQYEQYF. The DNA of the CDR3 is TGTGCCAGCAGCTTGTCGACTAGTCCACAGTACGAGCAGTACTTC.

Comment on this clone: The sample holds other DNA sequences that translate to the same CDR3. The chain uses TRBV7-6 and TRBJ2-7; 7 bases agree with TRBD1. J was trimmed by 0 bases and V by 5 bases; bases with no gene match: 4. The germline CDR1 and CDR2 sequences are SGHVS and FNYEAQ. This CDR3 contains 14 residues. DNA for the CDR3: TGTGCCAGCAGCCTCGGGACAGTCTCCTACGAGCAGTACTTC. Residues: CASSLGTVSYEQYF.

The chain recombines TRBV28 with TRBJ1-1; TRBD1 agrees at 9 bases. With 7 bases clipped from V and 6 bases from J, the junction kept 21 bases outside the gene matches. Looked up from germline, CDR1 is MDHEN and CDR2 is SYDVKM. This CDR3 is built from 18 residues. The CDR3 DNA follows: TGTGCCAGCAATTCAGCCGGGGGCAGGACAGGGGCCCCCGCTGAAGCTTTCTTT. It is translated as CASNSAGGRTGAPAEAFF.

The gene calls are TRBV5-4 and TRBJ2-1; D possibly corresponds to TRBD2 (7 bases). The germline V and J ends were trimmed by 4 bases and 9 bases, with 20 bases remaining between them. The CDR3 has 15 residues. Germline CDR1 SGHNT, CDR2 YYREEE (reference sequence). CDR3 in amino acids: CASSPGGRESGEQFF. The CDR3 bases are TGTGCCAGCAGCCCCGGGGGGCGGGAGTCGGGTGAGCAGTTCTTC.

The CDR3: CASILRVGAGEGAFF. CDR3 DNA: TGTGCCAGCATCCTCCGGGTAGGGGCTGGGGAAGGAGCTTTCTTT. The J gene is TRBJ1-1, the V gene TRBV6-5; a possible D gene is TRBD1 (5 bases). From germline, CDR1 is MNHEY and CDR2 SVGAGI. The CDR3 is 15 residues long. Trimming cost V 7 bases and J 10 bases, with 25 bases left between them.

The CDR3 DNA reads as TGTGCCAGCAGCTTAGTGGCCACAGGGGGATCCTACGAGCAGTACTTC. Translating gives CASSLVATGGSYEQYF. V and J are TRBV11-3 and TRBJ2-7; 8 bases fit TRBD1. CDR1 is SGHNT, CDR2 YENEEA, per germline. The trim removed 1 base at V and 1 base at J, leaving 6 bases unmatched. The CDR3 contains 16 residues.

This clone was seen only once. The chain employs TRBV2 and TRBJ2-7, with TRBD2 matching 12 bases. This CDR3 contains 14 residues. The germline CDR1 and CDR2 sequences are SNHLY and FYNNEI. Trimming removed 3 bases from V and 5 bases from J; junction bases left unmatched: 2. The CDR3: CASSDSSGRDEQYF. In DNA, the CDR3 is TGTGCCAGCAGTGACTCTAGCGGGAGGGACGAGCAGTACTTC.